This T cell receptor (beta chain) was identified in a study of cytomegalovirus exposure and HLA in healthy donors. Findings and limits, study-wide: In all likelihood, a cluster of highly shared sequence variants was a sequencing artifact. Immune exposure information comprised only CMV serostatus.

Concerning this clone itself: As yet, its antigen is unknown.

Germline CDR1 and CDR2: SGHNT and YYREEE (reference sequence). The V and J ends lost 4 bases and 0 bases respectively, with 14 bases between them. This CDR3 contains 16 residues. PCR amplification relied on 60 Vbeta primers (plus 13 Jbeta primers). Sequenced by immunoSEQ multiplex PCR; TCRdb stores in-frame clones only, minus some. The table shows 72,000 or so clones, with more than 75% occurring only once. The sample taken for sequencing was PBMCs. The TCR was taken from a young man in good health and CMV-seropositive. The chain joins TRBV5-4 to TRBJ1-3; no firm D call. Here the CDR3 reads CASSRSGSPSGNTIYF. CDR3 in DNA: TGTGCCAGCAGCCGTTCCGGGAGCCCCTCTGGAAACACCATATATTTT.